Listed below are T cell receptor beta chains from one sample, sequenced in a study of blood T cell repertoires in COVID-19. Some clones are missing from TCRdb's copy, which holds only in-frame ones; the method was immunoSEQ multiplex PCR. The table has some 150,000 clones, about 80% seen once. Sequenced sample: peripheral blood. These receptors came from a human donor in a cohort sampled during active COVID-19. Both conserved end residues are part of each CDR3. Each record gives: V gene, D gene, J gene, clone size, CDR3 protein. A D gene is named only where the DNA matches it firmly. Where a row states a size, it is once, few, many or the class of an expanded clone; other rows omit it.

>TRBV6-5|NA|TRBJ2-2|NA
CASSPRRGGTGELFF
>TRBV19|NA|TRBJ1-6|NA
CASSGLLNNSPLHF
>TRBV30|NA|TRBJ1-4|NA
CAWSVFGKSEKLFF
>TRBV21-1|NA|TRBJ1-2|NA
CASPDRVYGYTF
>TRBV9|NA|TRBJ2-2|NA
CASSVSPGRGTGELFF
>TRBV4-2|NA|TRBJ1-4|NA
CASNHDSTWGEKLFF
>TRBV4-3|TRBD1|TRBJ2-1|NA
CASSQEDRLRLVF
>TRBV9|TRBD1|TRBJ1-5|NA
CASSIWKGQVPFNQPQHF
>TRBV5-6|NA|TRBJ2-7|NA
CASSLTRRDSYEQYF
>TRBV30|NA|TRBJ1-2|NA
CAWSVGALGYGYTF
>TRBV4-1|TRBD1|TRBJ2-4|once
CASSQNRGPAKNIQYF
>TRBV7-9|NA|TRBJ1-1|NA
CASSLPKGQNTEAFF
>TRBV7-2|TRBD1|TRBJ2-1|NA
CASSVQDRGWNEQFF
>TRBV5-1|NA|TRBJ2-5|NA
CASSSGWEETQYF
>TRBV6-5|TRBD2|TRBJ2-2|NA
CATIPLAGAGELFF
>TRBV10-3|TRBD1|TRBJ1-6|NA
CAISEQDRLNSPLHF
>TRBV11-2|TRBD1|TRBJ2-7|NA
CASRGQGRNEQYF
>TRBV7-9|NA|TRBJ2-4|NA
CASSQAGGQLAKNIQYF
>TRBV7-3|TRBD2|TRBJ2-3|many
CASSLAGGSTDTQYF
>TRBV21-1|NA|TRBJ1-1|NA
CASSKDLQMNTEAFF
>TRBV27|NA|TRBJ2-7|NA
CASSKFGEAYEQYF
>TRBV28|TRBD2|TRBJ2-1|NA
CASRPPGTRFSDEQFF
>TRBV7-2|NA|TRBJ1-1|NA
CASSKEIAKSDTEAFF
>TRBV24-1|TRBD2|TRBJ2-5|NA
CATSSSSGGKETQYF